These 14 T cell receptor beta chains share one sample of origin, sequenced in a study of T cells after yellow fever vaccination. TCRdb re-called the 5' RACE reads with MiXCR, one entry per CDR3 protein. The data show about 350,000 distinct CDR3 sequences, around 13% seen once. This specimen consisted of CD4+ T cells sorted from PBMCs, obtained 15 days after the yellow fever booster vaccination. The receptor source for this set is a man aged 18 to 30 who received the YFV17D yellow fever vaccine.

This clonotype was seen more than once but under ten times. The chain recombines TRBV6-2 or TRBV6-3 with TRBJ1-6, with D maybe TRBD1 (6 bases). Germline values: CDR1 MNHEY, CDR2 SVGEGT. Deletions cut 10 bases from V and 7 bases from J, with 14 bases between. The CDR3 is 13 amino acids. The CDR3 DNA is TGTGCCATCGGACAGAGTCAAAATTCACCCCTCCACTTT. It encodes CAIGQSQNSPLHF.

This clonotype occurred many times. The chain carries TRBV10-3 and TRBJ1-2; no firm D call. CDR1 ENHRY and CDR2 SYGVKD come from the germline V gene. The ends were cut back, 6 bases at V and 1 base at J, with 6 bases in the middle. This CDR3 comprises 12 residues. In DNA, the CDR3 is TGTGCCATCAGAAGACATAACTATGGCTACACCTTC. It translates to CAIRRHNYGYTF.

The CDR3 loop is CASSQEGSRRQETQYF. CDR3 DNA sequence: TGTGCCAGCAGCCAAGAGGGATCCCGGAGGCAAGAGACCCAGTACTTC. The chain joins TRBV3-1 to TRBJ2-5; a possible D gene is TRBD2 (5 bases). The CDR3 spans 16 residues. The germline V gene has CDR1 LGHDT and CDR2 YNNKEL (reference sequence). V was clipped by 0 bases and J by 2 bases, with 13 bases between them.

This clonotype was found many times. In DNA, the CDR3 is TGCGCCACCTCTGCACAGGGATCAGAGACCCAGTACTTC. Amino acid sequence: CATSAQGSETQYF. J is TRBJ2-5 and V is TRBV5-1; D might be TRBD1 (6 bases). CDR1 is SGHRS, CDR2 YFSETQ, per germline. V shed 9 bases and J shed 4 bases, with 16 bases lying between them. The CDR3 runs 13 residues.

This clonotype was counted only a few times. The chain carries TRBV20-1 and TRBJ2-3; D perhaps matches TRBD2 (6 bases). With 0 bases removed from V and 9 bases from J, the gap between germline ends came to 7 bases. The CDR3 contains 11 residues. Germline V gives CDR1 DFQATT, CDR2 SNEGSKA (reference sequence). The CDR3 protein is CSAREGGTQYF. CDR3 in DNA: TGCAGTGCTAGAGAGGGAGGAACGCAGTATTTT.

V gene TRBV4-3 combines with J gene TRBJ2-1, with 9 nucleotides matching TRBD2. CDR1 is LGHNA and CDR2 is YSLEER in the germline V gene. Trimming removed 0 bases from V and 4 bases from J; junction bases left unmatched: 4. The CDR3 runs 16 residues. The CDR3 DNA sequence: TGCGCCAGCAGCCAAGAATTGCGGGGGGGGTACAATGAGCAGTTCTTC. Its translation: CASSQELRGGYNEQFF.

This clonotype appeared a few times. The chain couples TRBV4-1 to TRBJ2-3; the match to TRBD1 covers 7 bases. The CDR3 consists of 16 residues. Germline V gene data show CDR1 as MGHRA and CDR2 as YSYEKL. Germline trimming cut 3 bases from V and 2 bases from J; bases unmatched to any gene: 8. The CDR3 region has the DNA TGCGCCAGCAGCCACATGGGACAGTTTCTCACAGATACGCAGTATTTT. Amino acids: CASSHMGQFLTDTQYF.

A few counts support this clonotype. The rearrangement links TRBV7-2 to TRBJ1-2, with D unclear. The CDR3 runs 13 residues. CDR1 and CDR2 from the germline V gene are SGHTA and FQGNSA. V lost 5 bases, J lost 8 bases, and 15 bases lay in between. CDR3 DNA: TGTGCCAGCAGCCCAGAGGCCCCGAGGGGCTACACCTTC. This codes for CASSPEAPRGYTF.

This sequence joins TRBV5-1 and TRBJ2-5; tentatively, D is TRBD1 (5 bases). Germline CDR1 is SGHRS and CDR2 is YFSETQ. The V end lost 4 bases, the J end lost 0 bases, and 19 bases lay between the germline ends. There are 17 residues in the CDR3. DNA for the CDR3: TGCGCCAGCAGCCGAACCCCAGGGATTACGTACCAAGAGACCCAGTACTTC. It encodes CASSRTPGITYQETQYF.

This clonotype turned up a few times. The chain is built from TRBV18 and TRBJ2-1; D remains ambiguous. V was clipped by 3 bases and J by 8 bases, with 8 bases between them. The CDR3 covers 12 residues. Per the germline V gene, CDR1 is KGHSH and CDR2 is LQKENI. The CDR3 sequence is CASSPAGDEQFF. As DNA, the CDR3 is TGTGCCAGCTCACCGGCTGGGGATGAGCAGTTCTTC.

This clonotype was detected many times. V is TRBV6-5 and J is TRBJ2-3; D may be TRBD1 or TRBD2 (5 bases each). V lost 10 bases and J lost 3, with 14 bases in between. In germline, CDR1 is MNHEY, CDR2 SVGAGI. The CDR3 runs to 13 residues. The CDR3, as DNA: TGTGCCACCCAAAGGGACGCGACAGATACGCAGTATTTT. It is translated as CATQRDATDTQYF.

The chain links TRBV6-2 or TRBV6-3 to TRBJ1-5; no clear D gene. Germline-derived CDR1 and CDR2 are MNHEY and SVGEGT. The V and J ends lost 6 bases and 2 bases respectively, with 14 bases between them. This CDR3 has 15 residues. The CDR3 reads CASSPPDAGNQPQHF. The DNA of the CDR3 is TGTGCCAGCAGCCCGCCGGACGCAGGCAATCAGCCCCAGCATTTT.

This clonotype was seen a few times. V and J are TRBV9 and TRBJ2-1, with TRBD1 as a possible D gene (5 bases). Per germline, CDR1 SGDLS and CDR2 YYNGEE. The ends were cut back, 0 bases at V and 0 bases at J, with 7 bases in the middle. This CDR3 contains 15 residues. CDR3: CASSVATDSYNEQFF. Written as DNA, the CDR3 is TGTGCCAGCAGCGTAGCGACAGACTCCTACAATGAGCAGTTCTTC.

This clonotype was seen at least ten times. The gene calls are TRBV7-3 and TRBJ2-1; 12 nucleotides agree with TRBD2. The CDR3 is 15 amino acids. Germline lookup yields CDR1 SGHTA and CDR2 FQGTGA. V shed 5 bases and J 6 bases; nucleotides not matched to a gene: 5. The CDR3 reads CASSLLAGGGNEQFF. DNA of the CDR3: TGTGCCAGCAGCCTCCTAGCGGGGGGGGGCAATGAGCAGTTCTTC.